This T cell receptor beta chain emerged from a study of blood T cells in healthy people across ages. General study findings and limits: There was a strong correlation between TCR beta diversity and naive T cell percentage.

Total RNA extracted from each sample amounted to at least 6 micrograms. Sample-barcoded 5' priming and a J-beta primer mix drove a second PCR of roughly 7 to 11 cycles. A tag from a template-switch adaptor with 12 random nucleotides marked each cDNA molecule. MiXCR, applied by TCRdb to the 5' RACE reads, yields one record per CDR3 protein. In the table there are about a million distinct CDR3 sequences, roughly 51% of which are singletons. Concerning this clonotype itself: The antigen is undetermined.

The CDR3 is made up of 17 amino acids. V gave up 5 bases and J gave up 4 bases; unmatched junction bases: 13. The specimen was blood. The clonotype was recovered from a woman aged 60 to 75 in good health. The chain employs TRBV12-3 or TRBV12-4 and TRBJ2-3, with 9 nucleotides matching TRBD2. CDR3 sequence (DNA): TGTGCCAGCAGTCTGGGAGGCGGGAGGGGTCTTTCAGATACGCAGTATTTT. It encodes CASSLGGGRGLSDTQYF.